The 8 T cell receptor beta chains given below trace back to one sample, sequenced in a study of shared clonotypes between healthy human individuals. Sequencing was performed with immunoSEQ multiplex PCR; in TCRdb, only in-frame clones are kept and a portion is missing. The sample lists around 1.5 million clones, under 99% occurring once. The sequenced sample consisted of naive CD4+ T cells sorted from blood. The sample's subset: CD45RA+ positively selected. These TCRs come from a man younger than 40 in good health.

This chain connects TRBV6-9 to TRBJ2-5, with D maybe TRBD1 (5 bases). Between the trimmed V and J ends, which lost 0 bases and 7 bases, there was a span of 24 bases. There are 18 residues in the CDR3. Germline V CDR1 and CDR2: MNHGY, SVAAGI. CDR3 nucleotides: TGTGCCAGCAGTTATTCGAGTCACAACAGGCACCGGGTGGGGACCCAGTACTTC. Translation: CASSYSSHNRHRVGTQYF.

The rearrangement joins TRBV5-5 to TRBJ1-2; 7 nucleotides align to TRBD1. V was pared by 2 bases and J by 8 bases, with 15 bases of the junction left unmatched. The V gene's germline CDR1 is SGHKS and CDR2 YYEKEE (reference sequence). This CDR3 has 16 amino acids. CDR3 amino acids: CASSLFQGVVIGGYTF. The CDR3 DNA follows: TGTGCCAGCAGCTTATTCCAGGGGGTAGTTATTGGAGGCTACACCTTC. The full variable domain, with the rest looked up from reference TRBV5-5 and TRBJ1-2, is DAGVTQSPTHLIKTRGQQVTLRCSPISGHKSVSWYQQVLGQGPQFIFQYYEKEERGRGNFPDRFSARQFPNYSSELNVNALLLGDSALYLCASSLFQGVVIGGYTFGSGTRLTVV.

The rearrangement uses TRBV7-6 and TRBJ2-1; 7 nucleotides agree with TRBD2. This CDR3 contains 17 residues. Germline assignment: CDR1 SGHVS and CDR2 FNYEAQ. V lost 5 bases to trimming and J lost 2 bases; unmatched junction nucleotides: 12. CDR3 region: CASSQATASGAYNEQFF. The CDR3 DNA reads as TGTGCCAGCAGCCAAGCAACGGCTAGCGGCGCCTACAATGAGCAGTTCTTC.

Here the CDR3 reads CASSLEGHYEQYF. CDR3 sequence (DNA): TGTGCCAGCTCACTCGAGGGGCACTACGAGCAGTACTTC. V gene TRBV18 combines with J gene TRBJ2-7, with D perhaps given as TRBD1 or TRBD2 (5 bases each). CDR3 length: 13 amino acids. The V end lost 4 bases, the J end lost 3 bases, and 10 bases lay between the germline ends. Looked up from germline, CDR1 is KGHSH and CDR2 is LQKENI.

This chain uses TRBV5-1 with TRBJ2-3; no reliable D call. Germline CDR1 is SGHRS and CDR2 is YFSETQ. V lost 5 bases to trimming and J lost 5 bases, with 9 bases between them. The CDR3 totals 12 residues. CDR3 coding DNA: TGCGCCAGCAGTATGGCCGTAGATACGCAGTATTTT. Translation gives CASSMAVDTQYF.

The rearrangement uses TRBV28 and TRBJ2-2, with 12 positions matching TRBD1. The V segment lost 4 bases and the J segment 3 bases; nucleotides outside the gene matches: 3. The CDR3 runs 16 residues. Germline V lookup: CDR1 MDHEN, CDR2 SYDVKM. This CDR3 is CASSSGTGGYTGELFF. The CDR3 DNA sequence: TGTGCCAGCAGTTCCGGGACAGGGGGCTACACCGGGGAGCTGTTTTTT.

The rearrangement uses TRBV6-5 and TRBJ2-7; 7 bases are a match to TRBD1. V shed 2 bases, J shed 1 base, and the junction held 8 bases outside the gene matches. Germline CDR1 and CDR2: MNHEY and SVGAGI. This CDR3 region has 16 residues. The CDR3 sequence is CASSYERTGVSYEQYF. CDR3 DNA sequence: TGTGCCAGCAGTTACGAGAGGACAGGTGTTTCCTACGAGCAGTACTTC.

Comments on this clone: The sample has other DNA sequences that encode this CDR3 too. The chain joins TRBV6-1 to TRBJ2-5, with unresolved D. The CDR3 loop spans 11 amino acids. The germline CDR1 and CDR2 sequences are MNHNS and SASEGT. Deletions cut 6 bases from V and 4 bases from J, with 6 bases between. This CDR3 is CASSELETQYF. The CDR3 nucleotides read TGTGCCAGCAGCGAGCTAGAGACCCAGTACTTC.